The 21 T cell receptor beta chains listed next were all sequenced from one sample in a study of T cells in Graves' hyperthyroidism and ophthalmopathy. From RNA transcripts, TCR beta CDR3 regions were amplified. The HTBI set primed first-round TCR CDR3 RT-PCR. TCRdb ran MiXCR on the multiplex PCR reads and lists one entry per CDR3 protein. The data hold about 420,000 distinct CDR3 sequences, with less than 20% observed a single time. The source material was blood. These receptor sequences come from a woman under 30 with Graves' hyperthyroidism.

This clonotype was found many times. The chain couples TRBV12-3 or TRBV12-4 to TRBJ1-1; D may be TRBD1 (5 bases). The length of the CDR3 is 14 residues. Trimming cost V 5 bases and J 5 bases, with 15 bases left between them. In nucleotides, the CDR3 is TGTGCCAGCAGTCTGACAGTCCGGGGGACTGAAGCTTTCTTT. Translated, it gives CASSLTVRGTEAFF.

The J gene is TRBJ2-1, the V gene TRBV19, with 14 bases fitting TRBD2. V gave up 10 bases and J gave up 7 bases; unmatched junction bases: 12. CDR1 is LNHDA, CDR2 SQIVND, per germline (reference sequence). This CDR3 comprises 16 residues. As DNA, the CDR3 is TGTGCCACCGGACTAGCGGGAGGCCGGGGGAAAAATGAGCAGTTCTTC. It translates to CATGLAGGRGKNEQFF.

This clonotype was counted only a few times. The CDR3 sequence is CASIGLAGEQETQYF. In DNA form, the CDR3 reads TGTGCCAGCATCGGACTAGCGGGGGAACAAGAGACCCAGTACTTC. The rearrangement joins TRBV6-1 to TRBJ2-5, with 13 bases aligning to TRBD2. CDR3 length equals 15 residues. After removal of 7 bases from V and 2 bases from J, the junction contained 4 bases not matched to a gene. Per the germline V gene, CDR1 is MNHNS and CDR2 is SASEGT.

This clonotype was picked up a small number of times. The chain couples TRBV10-1 to TRBJ2-1; the match to TRBD2 covers 11 bases. Germline CDR1 and CDR2: WNHNN and SYGVQD (reference sequence). This CDR3 has 16 residues. The V gene end was trimmed by 3 bases and the J gene end by 4 bases; junction bases not matched to a gene: 5. CDR3 bases: TGCGCCAGCAGTGAACTAGCGGGAGTAGGTTACAATGAGCAGTTCTTC. This codes for CASSELAGVGYNEQFF.

This clonotype was seen many times. The rearrangement uses TRBV11-2 and TRBJ2-7; D might be TRBD2 (5 bases). Germline CDR1 reads SGHAT; CDR2 reads FQNNGV. V was cut by 4 bases and J by 4 bases, with 14 bases left in between. The CDR3 is 14 residues long. This CDR3 is CASSSLMDFYEQYF. The CDR3 coding sequence is TGTGCCAGCAGCTCCCTCATGGACTTTTACGAGCAGTACTTC.

A single count supports this clonotype. J is TRBJ1-4 and V is TRBV6-2 or TRBV6-3, with a weak D call TRBD1 (6 bases). This CDR3 is built from 14 residues. Germline loops: CDR1 MNHEY, CDR2 SVGEGT. The V end was cut by 5 bases, the J end by 5 bases, with 12 bases between. CDR3 sequence reads: CASSDGGRNEKLFF. The CDR3 nucleotides are TGTGCCAGCAGTGACGGGGGGCGGAATGAAAAACTGTTTTTT.

This clonotype was seen at least ten times. The gene calls are TRBV12-3 or TRBV12-4 and TRBJ1-1, with D possibly TRBD1 on 6 matching bases. The V gene lost 3 bases and the J gene lost 6 bases, with 14 bases spanning the gap. This CDR3 spans 14 amino acids. The CDR3 reads CASSFGHRVAEAFF. CDR3 coding DNA: TGTGCCAGCAGTTTTGGGCACAGGGTCGCTGAAGCTTTCTTT.

This clonotype was recorded many times. This chain connects TRBV7-2 to TRBJ2-7; D not resolved. The CDR3 spans 15 residues. Trimming stripped 0 bases from V and 0 bases from J, with 9 bases between. Germline CDR1 SGHTA, CDR2 FQGNSA. CDR3 DNA: TGTGCCAGCAGCTTAGCGATCGGAAGCTCCTACGAGCAGTACTTC. This codes for CASSLAIGSSYEQYF.

This clonotype was seen repeatedly, ten times or more. V is TRBV6-1 and J is TRBJ2-1; 10 positions match TRBD1. In germline, CDR1 is MNHNS, CDR2 SASEGT. With 7 bases clipped from V and 8 bases from J, the junction kept 14 bases outside the gene matches. CDR3 length: 16 amino acids. The CDR3: CASNPLTGQGVYEQFF. The CDR3 region has the DNA TGTGCCAGCAATCCCCTTACCGGACAGGGGGTCTATGAGCAGTTCTTC.

The chain combines TRBV19 with TRBJ1-1, with 8 bases identical to TRBD1. Germline values: CDR1 LNHDA, CDR2 SQIVND (reference sequence). Unmatched junction bases numbered 8, after V lost 2 bases and J lost 6 bases. The CDR3 has 15 residues. CDR3 in DNA: TGTGCCAGTAGTATACAGGGGGCCTCTTTTCCTGAAGCTTTCTTT. It yields the protein CASSIQGASFPEAFF.

The sample holds many counts of this clonotype. The chain uses TRBV27 and TRBJ1-1; a possible D gene is TRBD1 (6 bases). Trimming removed 2 bases from V and 5 bases from J, with 15 bases in between. Germline V gene lookup returns CDR1 MNHEY and CDR2 SMNVEV (reference sequence). The CDR3 runs to 15 residues. CDR3 DNA sequence: TGTGCCAGCAGTTTAGAGTGGGGGCGGGGGACTGAAGCTTTCTTT. Protein: CASSLEWGRGTEAFF.

This chain links TRBV19 with TRBJ1-1; D may be TRBD1 (5 bases). The CDR3 is 14 residues long. Trimming took 3 bases from V and 0 from J, leaving 8 bases between them. Germline values: CDR1 LNHDA, CDR2 SQIVND (reference sequence). CDR3 protein: CASSIEGMNTEAFF. Written as DNA, the CDR3 is TGTGCCAGTAGTATCGAGGGGATGAACACTGAAGCTTTCTTT. The full variable domain, in which reference TRBV19 and TRBJ1-1 provide the parts outside the CDR3, is DGGITQSPKYLFRKEGQNVTLSCEQNLNHDAMYWYRQDPGQGLRLIYYSQIVNDFQKGDIAEGYSVSREKKESFPLTVTSAQKNPTAFYLCASSIEGMNTEAFFGQGTRLTVV.

This chain connects TRBV5-4 to TRBJ2-7, with 10 bases that match TRBD2. The germline gives CDR1 SGHNT, CDR2 YYREEE (reference sequence). The CDR3 length is 16 residues. The V and J ends lost 1 base and 6 bases, in that order; junction bases with no gene match: 10. In DNA form, the CDR3 reads TGTGCCAGCAGCTTGCTAGCGGGAGCAAGAAGCGGCGAGCAGTACTTC. Translating it yields CASSLLAGARSGEQYF.

Only a few counts were recorded for this clonotype. The chain combines TRBV6-1 with TRBJ1-2; no firm D call. The germline V and J ends were trimmed by 8 bases and 0 bases, with 7 bases remaining between them. Germline V lookup: CDR1 MNHNS, CDR2 SASEGT. There are 12 residues in the CDR3. CDR3 coding DNA: TGTGCCAGCGGGAGTGCTAACTATGGCTACACCTTC. Its protein is CASGSANYGYTF.

This clonotype has at least ten counts. J is TRBJ1-1 and V is TRBV24-1; 9 bases are a match to TRBD1. Germline V gene lookup returns CDR1 KGHDR and CDR2 SFDVKD. This CDR3 contains 15 residues. J gave up 1 base and V 5 bases, and 4 bases lay outside the gene matches. The CDR3 coding sequence is TGTGCCACCAGTGGGGCGGGACAGGGGAACACTGAAGCTTTCTTT. This codes for CATSGAGQGNTEAFF.

This clonotype was observed a handful of times. The chain is built from TRBV4-2 and TRBJ2-7; possible D gene TRBD2, 6 bases. V was cut by 4 bases and J by 1 base, with 14 bases left in between. The CDR3 has 15 amino acids. Germline values: CDR1 LGHNA, CDR2 YNFKEQ. This CDR3 is CASSPRGGDSYEQYF. As DNA, the CDR3 is TGTGCCAGCAGCCCTCGTGGAGGGGATTCCTACGAGCAGTACTTC.

The J gene is TRBJ2-2, the V gene TRBV12-5, with unresolved D. The CDR3 spans 15 residues. CDR1 is LGHNT and CDR2 is FRNRAP in the germline V gene. The germline V and J ends were trimmed by 1 base and 0 bases, with 6 bases remaining between them. The CDR3 is CASGLGGANTGELFF. The CDR3 bases are TGTGCTAGTGGTTTGGGGGGTGCGAACACCGGGGAGCTGTTTTTT.

This clonotype appeared many times. The V gene is TRBV5-6, the J gene TRBJ1-2, with unresolved D. The CDR3 has 15 amino acids. Germline lookup yields CDR1 SGHDT and CDR2 YYEEEE. The ends were cut back, 6 bases at V and 1 base at J, with 16 bases in the middle. CDR3 DNA sequence: TGTGCCAGCAAGGGTGGTATAGGTCTTAACTATGGCTACACCTTC. Amino acids: CASKGGIGLNYGYTF.

The rearrangement uses TRBV7-3 and TRBJ1-1, with a weak D call TRBD1 (6 bases). The CDR3 contains 13 residues. CDR1 SGHTA and CDR2 FQGTGA come from the germline V gene. Trimming left V 3 bases short and J 11 bases short, with 16 bases between. The CDR3: CASSFGQGLEAFF. The CDR3 DNA sequence: TGTGCCAGCAGCTTTGGTCAGGGGCTGGAGGCTTTCTTT.

This clonotype was counted ten times or more. The gene calls are TRBV20-1 and TRBJ2-7; D is perhaps TRBD1 (5 bases). The CDR3 is made up of 15 amino acids. Trimming cost V 4 bases and J 0 bases, with 16 bases left between them. Germline loops: CDR1 DFQATT, CDR2 SNEGSKA (reference sequence). The CDR3 region has the DNA TGCAGTGCTACCTCCCGGACAAAGAGCTCCTACGAGCAGTACTTC. Translation gives CSATSRTKSSYEQYF.

The genes are TRBV5-1 and TRBJ2-3; 9 bases line up with TRBD2. Germline V gene data show CDR1 as SGHRS and CDR2 as YFSETQ. Trimming cost V 0 bases and J 4 bases; bases outside gene matches: 18. The CDR3 is 20 amino acids. The CDR3 coding sequence is TGCGCCAGCAGCTTGGATTTACTGCTCACCCTAGCGGGGATGGCAGATACGCAGTATTTT. This codes for CASSLDLLLTLAGMADTQYF.